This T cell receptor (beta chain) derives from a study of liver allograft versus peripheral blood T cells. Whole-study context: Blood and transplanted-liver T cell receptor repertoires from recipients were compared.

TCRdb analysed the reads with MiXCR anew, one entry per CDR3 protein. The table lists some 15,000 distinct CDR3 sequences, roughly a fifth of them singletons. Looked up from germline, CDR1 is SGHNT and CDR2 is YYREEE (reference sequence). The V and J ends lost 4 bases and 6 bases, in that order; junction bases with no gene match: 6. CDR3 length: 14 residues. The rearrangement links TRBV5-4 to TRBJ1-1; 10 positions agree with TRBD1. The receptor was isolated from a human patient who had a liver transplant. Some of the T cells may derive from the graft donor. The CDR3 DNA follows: TGTGCCAGCAGCCCGAGGACAGGGGGTCCTGAAGCTTTCTTT. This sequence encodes CASSPRTGGPEAFF.